These 3 T cell receptor beta chains originate from one sample sequenced in a study of response to subunit inactivated influenza vaccine (dated 2018 in TCRdb). Library generation was performed with RT-PCR. TCRdb lists the instrument as Illumina HiSeq 2500. The raw public reads went through TCRdb reprocessing: fastp at Q25, MiXCR clone calling, in-frame beta chains kept. CDR3 protein duplicates are merged, each entry listing the most common genes and DNA. The sample table records under 750,000 distinct CDR3 sequences; approximately 12% of these occur just once. The top ten clones comprise more than 8.5% of the sample. Sequencing used PBMCs from blood, obtained on the day of vaccination. These TCRs come from a man aged 50 or older who received an inactivated influenza vaccine. Donor details come from another sample of the same person, matched by shared clones.

This chain connects TRBV7-9 to TRBJ2-5, with a possible D match to TRBD2 (6 bases). This CDR3 is built from 15 residues. Per the germline V gene, CDR1 is SEHNR and CDR2 is FQNEAQ (reference sequence). V was clipped by 4 bases and J by 2 bases, with 14 bases between them. CDR3 residues: CASSYAGLGQETQYF. The CDR3 nucleotides read TGTGCCAGCAGCTACGCGGGACTGGGGCAAGAGACCCAGTACTTC.

Worth noting for this clonotype: A junction boundary mismatches the germline segment, possibly from a read error. The chain combines TRBV4-2 with TRBJ2-3; the D gene could be TRBD1 or TRBD2 (6 bases each). This CDR3 spans 13 amino acids. The germline gives CDR1 LGHNA, CDR2 YNFKEQ. The CDR3 DNA follows: TGTGCCAGCAGCCAAGATGTAGTAACACCGGGGGCTTTT. Its protein is CASSQDVVTPGAF.

The sample holds many counts of this clonotype. The chain's CDR3 is CASRTGLADTGELFF. The CDR3 DNA is TGTGCCAGCAGGACGGGACTAGCGGACACCGGGGAGCTGTTTTTT. The chain uses TRBV27 and TRBJ2-2, with TRBD2 matching 11 bases. The CDR3 extends over 15 amino acids. Germline V CDR1 and CDR2: MNHEY, SMNVEV (reference sequence). Trimming took 6 bases from V and 3 from J; bases not matched to a gene: 3.